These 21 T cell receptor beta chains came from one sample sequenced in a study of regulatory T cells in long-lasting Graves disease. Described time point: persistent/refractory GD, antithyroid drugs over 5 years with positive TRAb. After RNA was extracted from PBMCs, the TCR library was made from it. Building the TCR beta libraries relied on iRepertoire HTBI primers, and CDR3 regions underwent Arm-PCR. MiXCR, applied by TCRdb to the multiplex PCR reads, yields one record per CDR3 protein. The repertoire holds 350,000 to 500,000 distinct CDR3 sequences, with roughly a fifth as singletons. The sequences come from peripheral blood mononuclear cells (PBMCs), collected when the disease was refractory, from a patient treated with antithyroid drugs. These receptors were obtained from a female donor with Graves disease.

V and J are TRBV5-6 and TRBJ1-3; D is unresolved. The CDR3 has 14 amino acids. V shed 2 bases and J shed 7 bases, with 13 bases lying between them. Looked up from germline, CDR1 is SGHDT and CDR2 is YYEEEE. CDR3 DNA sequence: TGTGCCAGCAGCTTCTTGAAGAGGTATAACACCATATATTTT. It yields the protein CASSFLKRYNTIYF.

The CDR3 spells CASSYTGTDTQYF. The CDR3 DNA sequence: TGTGCCAGCAGTTACACCGGGACAGATACGCAGTATTTT. The chain uses TRBV6-5 and TRBJ2-3; D not resolved. The CDR3 runs 13 residues. V was trimmed by 2 bases and J by 3 bases, leaving 6 bases between them. Looked up from germline, CDR1 is MNHEY and CDR2 is SVGAGI.

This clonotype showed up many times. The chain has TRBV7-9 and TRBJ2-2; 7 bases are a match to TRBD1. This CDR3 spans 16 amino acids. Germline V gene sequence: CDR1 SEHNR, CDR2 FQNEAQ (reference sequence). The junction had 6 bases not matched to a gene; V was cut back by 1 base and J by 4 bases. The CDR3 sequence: CASSLVTGVITGELFF. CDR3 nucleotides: TGTGCCAGCAGCTTAGTAACAGGGGTGATCACCGGGGAGCTGTTTTTT.

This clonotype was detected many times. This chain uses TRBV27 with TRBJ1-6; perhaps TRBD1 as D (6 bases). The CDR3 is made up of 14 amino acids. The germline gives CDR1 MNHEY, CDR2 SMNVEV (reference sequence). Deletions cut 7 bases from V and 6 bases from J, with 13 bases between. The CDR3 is CASNVQGPNSPLHF. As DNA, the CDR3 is TGTGCCAGCAACGTACAGGGCCCTAATTCACCCCTCCACTTT.

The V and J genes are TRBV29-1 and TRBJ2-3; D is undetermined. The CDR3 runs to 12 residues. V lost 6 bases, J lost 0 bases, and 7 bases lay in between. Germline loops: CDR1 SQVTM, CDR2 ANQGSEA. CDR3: CSVDDSTDTQYF. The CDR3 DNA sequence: TGCAGCGTAGATGACAGCACAGATACGCAGTATTTT.

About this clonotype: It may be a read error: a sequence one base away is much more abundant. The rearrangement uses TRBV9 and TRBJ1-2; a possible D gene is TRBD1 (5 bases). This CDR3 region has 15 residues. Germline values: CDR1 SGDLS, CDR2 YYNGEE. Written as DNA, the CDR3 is TGTGTCAGCAGCCTCTCCCCCGGGACGAACTATGGCTACACCTTC. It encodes CVSSLSPGTNYGYTF. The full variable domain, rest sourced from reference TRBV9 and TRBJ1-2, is DSGVTQTPKHLITATGQRVTLRCSPRSGDLSVYWYQQSLDQGLQFLIQYYNGEERAKGNILERFSAQQFPDLHSELNLSSLELGDSALYFCVSSLSPGTNYGYTFGSGTRLTVV.

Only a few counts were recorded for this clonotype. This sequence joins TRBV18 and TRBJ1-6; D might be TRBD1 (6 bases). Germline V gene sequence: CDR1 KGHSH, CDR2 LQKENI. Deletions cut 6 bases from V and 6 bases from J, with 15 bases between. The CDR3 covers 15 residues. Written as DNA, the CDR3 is TGTGCCAGCTCCCTCGTGGGGGCCAGTAATTCACCCCTCCACTTT. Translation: CASSLVGASNSPLHF.

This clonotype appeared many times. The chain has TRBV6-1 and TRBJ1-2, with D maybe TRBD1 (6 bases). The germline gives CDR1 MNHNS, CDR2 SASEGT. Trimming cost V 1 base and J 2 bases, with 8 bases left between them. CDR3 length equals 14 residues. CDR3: CASSEGGANYGYTF. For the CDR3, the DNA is TGTGCCAGCAGTGAAGGGGGGGCCAACTATGGCTACACCTTC.

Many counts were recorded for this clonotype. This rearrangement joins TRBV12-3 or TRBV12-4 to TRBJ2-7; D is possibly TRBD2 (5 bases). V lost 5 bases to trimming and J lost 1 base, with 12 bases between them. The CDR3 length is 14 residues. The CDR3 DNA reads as TGTGCCAGCAGTCCGGGGATTGCTTCCTACGAGCAGTACTTC. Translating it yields CASSPGIASYEQYF.

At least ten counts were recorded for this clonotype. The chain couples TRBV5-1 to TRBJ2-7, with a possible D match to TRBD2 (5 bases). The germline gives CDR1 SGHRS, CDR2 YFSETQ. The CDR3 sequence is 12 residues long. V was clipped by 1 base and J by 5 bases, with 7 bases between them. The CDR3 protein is CASSLRENEQYF. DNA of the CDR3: TGCGCCAGCAGCTTGAGGGAGAACGAGCAGTACTTC. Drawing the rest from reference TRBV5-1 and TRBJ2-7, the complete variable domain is KAGVTQTPRYLIKTRGQQVTLSCSPISGHRSVSWYQQTPGQGLQFLFEYFSETQRNKGNFPGRFSGRQFSNSRSEMNVSTLELGDSALYLCASSLRENEQYFGPGTRLTVT.

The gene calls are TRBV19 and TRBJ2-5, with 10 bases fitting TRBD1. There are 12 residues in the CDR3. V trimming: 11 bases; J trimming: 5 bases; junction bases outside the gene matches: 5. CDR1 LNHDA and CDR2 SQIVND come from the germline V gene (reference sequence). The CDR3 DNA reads TGTGCCTGTGGACAGGGGGTTGAGACCCAGTACTTC. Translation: CACGQGVETQYF.

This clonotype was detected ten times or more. The CDR3 coding sequence is TGTGCCACCAGCAGAGATTGGATGGGTGGACTCGGGACCCAGTACTTC. This codes for CATSRDWMGGLGTQYF. This chain joins TRBV15 and TRBJ2-5; D possibly corresponds to TRBD2 (5 bases). V lost 0 bases and J 7 bases, leaving 18 bases between the germline ends. The CDR3 spans 16 residues. CDR1 LNHNV and CDR2 YYDKDF come from the germline V gene (reference sequence).

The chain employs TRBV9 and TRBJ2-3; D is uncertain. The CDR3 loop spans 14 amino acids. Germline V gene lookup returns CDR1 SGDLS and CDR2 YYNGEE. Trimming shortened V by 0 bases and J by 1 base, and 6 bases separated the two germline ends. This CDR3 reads CASSVEAGTDTQYF. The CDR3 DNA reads TGTGCCAGCAGCGTAGAGGCGGGCACAGATACGCAGTATTTT.

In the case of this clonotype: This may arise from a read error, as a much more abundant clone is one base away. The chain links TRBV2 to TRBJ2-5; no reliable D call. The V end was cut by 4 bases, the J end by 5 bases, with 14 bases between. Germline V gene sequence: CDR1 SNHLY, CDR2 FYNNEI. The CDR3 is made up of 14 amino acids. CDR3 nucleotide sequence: TGTGCCAGCAGTGCTGCAACTCAGAGGGAGACCCAGTACTTC. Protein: CASSAATQRETQYF.

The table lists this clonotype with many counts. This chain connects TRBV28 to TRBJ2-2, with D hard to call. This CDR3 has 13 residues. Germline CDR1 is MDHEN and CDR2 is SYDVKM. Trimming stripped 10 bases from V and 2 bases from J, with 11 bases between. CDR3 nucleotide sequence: TGTGCCATAATAGCACCTAACACCGGGGAGCTGTTTTTT. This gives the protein CAIIAPNTGELFF. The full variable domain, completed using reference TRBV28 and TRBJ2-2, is DVKVTQSSRYLVKRTGEKVFLECVQDMDHENMFWYRQDPGLGLRLIYFSYDVKMKEKGDIPEGYSVSREKKERFSLILESASTNQTSMYLCAIIAPNTGELFFGEGSRLTVL.

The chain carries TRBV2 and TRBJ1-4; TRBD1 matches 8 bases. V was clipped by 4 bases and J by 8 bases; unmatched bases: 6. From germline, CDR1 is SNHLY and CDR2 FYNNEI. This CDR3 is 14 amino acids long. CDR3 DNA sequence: TGTGCCAGCAGTGCTGACAGGGGAAGGGAAAAACTGTTTTTT. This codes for CASSADRGREKLFF. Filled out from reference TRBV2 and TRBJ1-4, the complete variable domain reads EPEVTQTPSHQVTQMGQEVILRCVPISNHLYFYWYRQILGQKVEFLVSFYNNEISEKSEIFDDQFSVERPDGSNFTLKIRSTKLEDSAMYFCASSADRGREKLFFGSGTQLSVL.

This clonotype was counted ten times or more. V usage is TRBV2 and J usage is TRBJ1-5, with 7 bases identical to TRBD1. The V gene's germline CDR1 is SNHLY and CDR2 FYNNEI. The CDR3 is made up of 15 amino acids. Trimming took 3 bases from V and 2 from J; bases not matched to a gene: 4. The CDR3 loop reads CASSETGLGNQPQHF. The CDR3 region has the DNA TGTGCCAGCAGTGAGACAGGGTTGGGCAATCAGCCCCAGCATTTT.

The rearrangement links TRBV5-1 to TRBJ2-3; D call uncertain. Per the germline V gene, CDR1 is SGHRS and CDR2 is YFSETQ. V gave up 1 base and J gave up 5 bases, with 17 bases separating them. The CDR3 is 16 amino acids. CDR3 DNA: TGCGCCAGCAGCTTGAATAGAGGACCTCCGGAAGATACGCAGTATTTT. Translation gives CASSLNRGPPEDTQYF.

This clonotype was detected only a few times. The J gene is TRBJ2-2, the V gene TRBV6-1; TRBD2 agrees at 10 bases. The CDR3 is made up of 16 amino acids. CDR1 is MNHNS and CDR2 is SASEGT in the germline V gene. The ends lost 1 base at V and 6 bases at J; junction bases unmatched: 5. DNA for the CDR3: TGTGCCAGCAGTGAAGTAGCGGGAGGATATGCCGGGGAGCTGTTTTTT. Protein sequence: CASSEVAGGYAGELFF.

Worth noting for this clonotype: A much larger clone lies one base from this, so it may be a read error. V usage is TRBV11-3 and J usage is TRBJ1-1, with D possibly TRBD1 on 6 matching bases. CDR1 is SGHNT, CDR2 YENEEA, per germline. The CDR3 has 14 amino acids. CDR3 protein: CASSLDSGDTEASF. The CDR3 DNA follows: TGTGCCAGCAGCTTAGATTCAGGGGACACTGAAGCTTCCTTT.

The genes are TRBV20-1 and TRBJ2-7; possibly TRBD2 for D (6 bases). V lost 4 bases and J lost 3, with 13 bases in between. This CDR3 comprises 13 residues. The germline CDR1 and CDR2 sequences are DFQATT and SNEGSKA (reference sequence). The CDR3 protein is CSATGVELYEQYF. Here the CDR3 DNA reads TGCAGTGCTACGGGAGTTGAGCTCTACGAGCAGTACTTC.